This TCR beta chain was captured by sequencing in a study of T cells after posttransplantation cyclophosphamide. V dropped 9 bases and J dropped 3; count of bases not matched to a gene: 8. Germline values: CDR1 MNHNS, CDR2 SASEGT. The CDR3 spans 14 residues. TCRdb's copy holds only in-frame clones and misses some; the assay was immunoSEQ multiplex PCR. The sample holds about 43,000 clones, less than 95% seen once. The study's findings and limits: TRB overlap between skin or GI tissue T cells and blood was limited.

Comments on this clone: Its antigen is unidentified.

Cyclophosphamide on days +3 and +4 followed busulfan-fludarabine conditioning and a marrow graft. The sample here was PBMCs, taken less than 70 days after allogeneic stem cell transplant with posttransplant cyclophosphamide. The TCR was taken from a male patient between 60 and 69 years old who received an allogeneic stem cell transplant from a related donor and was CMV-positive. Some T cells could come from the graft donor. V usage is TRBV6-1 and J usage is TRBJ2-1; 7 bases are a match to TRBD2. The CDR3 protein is CASAPGLLYNEQFF. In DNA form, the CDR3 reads TGTGCCAGTGCCCCGGGACTACTCTACAATGAGCAGTTCTTC.